Below, 9 T cell receptor beta chains from the same sample are listed, as sequenced in a study of beta chain features in type 1 diabetes. Study-wide points: All four CD4+ subsets from Type 1 diabetes patients carried moderately but significantly shorter TCRB CDR3s.

Their cognate antigens are unknown. Of the isolated RNA, all was reverse transcribed, and so the sequenced material was expressed TCRB transcripts. Using immunoSEQ multiplex PCR, the repertoire was profiled, and TCRdb retains in-frame clones only, with some absent. The sample contains roughly 150,000 clones, almost 65% of which appear only once. Material: naive CD4+ T cells from blood. Receptor source: a man in his thirties or forties with type 1 diabetes.

This rearrangement joins TRBV9 to TRBJ1-1, with 7 positions matching TRBD1. Germline CDR1 and CDR2: SGDLS and YYNGEE. After removal of 3 bases from V and 11 bases from J, the junction contained 10 bases not matched to a gene. The CDR3 length is 13 residues. The CDR3 reads CASSAGQPPEAFF. CDR3 sequence (DNA): TGTGCCAGCAGCGCGGGACAGCCTCCGGAGGCTTTCTTT.

This chain uses TRBV7-7 with TRBJ2-7; no definite D call. The V end was cut by 4 bases, the J end by 6 bases, with 16 bases between. CDR3 length: 14 amino acids. The germline CDR1 and CDR2 sequences are SSHAT and FNYEAQ (reference sequence). The CDR3 DNA is TGTGCCAGCAGCTCTTTGACCCAACCGGCCGAGCAGTACTTC. This codes for CASSSLTQPAEQYF.

The gene calls are TRBV7-9 and TRBJ2-1; 13 nucleotides line up with TRBD2. With V trimmed by 5 bases and J by 9 bases, 10 bases remained unmatched. Germline V gene sequence: CDR1 SEHNR, CDR2 FQNEAQ (reference sequence). The CDR3 has 16 amino acids. The CDR3 reads CASSLKGTSGNVEQFF. CDR3 DNA: TGTGCCAGCAGCCTCAAAGGGACTAGCGGGAACGTTGAGCAGTTCTTC. The full variable domain, rest sourced from reference TRBV7-9 and TRBJ2-1, is DTGVSQNPRHKITKRGQNVTFRCDPISEHNRLYWYRQTLGQGPEFLTYFQNEAQLEKSRLLSDRFSAERPKGSFSTLEIQRTEQGDSAMYLCASSLKGTSGNVEQFFGPGTRLTVL.

The genes are TRBV27 and TRBJ2-1, with 10 nucleotides matching TRBD1. The V and J ends lost 1 base and 4 bases, in that order; junction bases with no gene match: 1. The germline V gene encodes CDR1 MNHEY and CDR2 SMNVEV (reference sequence). The CDR3 totals 15 residues. Here the CDR3 reads CASSLWGQGYNEQFF. CDR3 nucleotide sequence: TGTGCCAGCAGTTTATGGGGACAGGGGTACAATGAGCAGTTCTTC.

V usage is TRBV7-9 and J usage is TRBJ2-7; the D gene is possibly TRBD2 (5 bases). Germline V gene lookup returns CDR1 SEHNR and CDR2 FQNEAQ (reference sequence). The CDR3 contains 12 residues. V was cut by 6 bases and J by 6 bases, with 12 bases left in between. CDR3 nucleotide sequence: TGTGCCAGCAGTCTAGCTCTCAGCGAGCAGTACTTC. Protein sequence: CASSLALSEQYF.

In its sample, this clone was seen a few times. The chain couples TRBV4-3 to TRBJ2-4; no clear D gene. V was shortened by 0 bases and J by 10 bases, with 10 bases between the two germline ends. CDR3 length equals 13 residues. Germline V gives CDR1 LGHNA, CDR2 YSLEER. CDR3 sequence (DNA): TGCGCCAGCAGCCAAGAAGGTCAAGGGATTCAGTACTTC. It specifies CASSQEGQGIQYF.

The V and J genes are TRBV10-3 and TRBJ1-1; weak D call: TRBD1 (5 bases). Trimming pared 7 bases from V and 7 bases from J, leaving 10 bases between. The CDR3 is made up of 11 amino acids. CDR1 and CDR2 from the germline V gene are ENHRY and SYGVKD. CDR3 sequence: CAITGDGEAFF. The CDR3, as DNA: TGTGCCATCACGGGGGACGGTGAAGCTTTCTTT.

This chain connects TRBV30 to TRBJ1-1; no reliable D call. This CDR3 spans 13 amino acids. V was shortened by 6 bases and J by 0 bases, with 11 bases between the two germline ends. Per germline, CDR1 GTSNPN and CDR2 SVGIG (reference sequence). DNA for the CDR3: TGTGCCTGTCGGGTCCCCATGAACACTGAAGCTTTCTTT. Translation: CACRVPMNTEAFF.

Only a few counts were recorded for this clone. The gene calls are TRBV9 and TRBJ2-3; D possibly corresponds to TRBD1 (6 bases). Trimming stripped 0 bases from V and 4 bases from J, with 15 bases between. Germline V gene lookup returns CDR1 SGDLS and CDR2 YYNGEE. The CDR3 runs to 16 residues. The chain's CDR3 is CASSVAGQGSADTQYF. DNA for the CDR3: TGTGCCAGCAGCGTAGCTGGGCAGGGGAGTGCAGATACGCAGTATTTT.